The present entry profiles one TCR beta chain with its context. Its antigen remains unidentified. Germline-derived CDR1 and CDR2 are MNHEY and SMNVEV (reference sequence). V lost 3 bases and J lost 10, with 13 bases in between. This CDR3 contains 13 residues. Naive-designated CD8 cells lacked CD45RO, were positively enriched for CCR7, and omitted terminally differentiated effector memory CD45RA+ cells. The sample originates from a study of shared clonotypes between healthy human individuals. Points from the study as a whole: Generally, estimated richness proved larger in naive subsets than it did in memory subsets. Generation probability values for non-shared clonotypes were lower than those for clonotypes shared by all four donors.

This table comes from immunoSEQ multiplex PCR, and its TCRdb copy is limited to in-frame clones, with some not included. The table has about 2 million clones, around 96% seen once; the top ten hold less than 1.5%. The sequenced sample was naive CD8+ T cells sorted from blood. The gene calls are TRBV27 and TRBJ2-1, with D unclear. This clonotype was obtained from a man younger than 35 in good health. The CDR3 is CASSFESLGEQFF. DNA of the CDR3: TGTGCCAGCAGTTTTGAGTCCTTGGGCGAGCAGTTCTTC.